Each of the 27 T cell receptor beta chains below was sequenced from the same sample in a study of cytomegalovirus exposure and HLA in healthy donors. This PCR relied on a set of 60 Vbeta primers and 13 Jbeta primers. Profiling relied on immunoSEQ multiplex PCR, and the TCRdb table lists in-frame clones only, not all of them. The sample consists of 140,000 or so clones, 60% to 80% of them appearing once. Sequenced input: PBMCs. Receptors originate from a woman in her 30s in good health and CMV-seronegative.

The CDR3 DNA sequence: TGTGCCAGCAGCTCTCCCGGGACAGGGTCCTATGGCTACACCTTC. It encodes CASSSPGTGSYGYTF. V and J are TRBV27 and TRBJ1-2; 9 bases line up with TRBD1. The CDR3 is 15 amino acids. Germline V gene lookup returns CDR1 MNHEY and CDR2 SMNVEV (reference sequence). V shed 6 bases and J 4 bases; nucleotides not matched to a gene: 9.

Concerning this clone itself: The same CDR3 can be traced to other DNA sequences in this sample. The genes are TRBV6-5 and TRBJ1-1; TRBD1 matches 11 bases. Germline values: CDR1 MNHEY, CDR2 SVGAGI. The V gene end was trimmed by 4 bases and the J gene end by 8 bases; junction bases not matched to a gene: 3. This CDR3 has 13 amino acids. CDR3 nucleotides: TGTGCCAGCAGTTTCGGACAGGGGGCAGAAGCTTTCTTT. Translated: CASSFGQGAEAFF.

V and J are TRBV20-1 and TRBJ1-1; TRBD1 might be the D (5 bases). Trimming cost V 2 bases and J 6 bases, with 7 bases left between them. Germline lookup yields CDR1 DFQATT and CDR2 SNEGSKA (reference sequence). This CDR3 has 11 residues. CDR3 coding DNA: TGCAGTGCTAGACTACAGGCTGAAGCTTTCTTT. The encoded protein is CSARLQAEAFF.

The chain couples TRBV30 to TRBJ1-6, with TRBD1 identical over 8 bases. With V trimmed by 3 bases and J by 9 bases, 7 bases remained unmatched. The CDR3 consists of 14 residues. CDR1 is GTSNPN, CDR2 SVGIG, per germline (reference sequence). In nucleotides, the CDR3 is TGTGCCTGGAGAGTGGGACAGGAGGTTTCACCCCTCCACTTT. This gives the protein CAWRVGQEVSPLHF.

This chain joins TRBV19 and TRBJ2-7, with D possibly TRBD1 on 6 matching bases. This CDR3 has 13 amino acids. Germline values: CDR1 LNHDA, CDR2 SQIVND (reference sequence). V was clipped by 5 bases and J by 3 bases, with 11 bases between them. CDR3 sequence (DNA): TGTGCCAGTAGTTTCGGACAGAACTACGAGCAGTACTTC. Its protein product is CASSFGQNYEQYF.

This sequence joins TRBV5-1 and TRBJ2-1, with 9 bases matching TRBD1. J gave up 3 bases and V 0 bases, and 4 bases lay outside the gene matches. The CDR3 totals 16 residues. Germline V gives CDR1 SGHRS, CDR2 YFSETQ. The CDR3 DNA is TGCGCCAGCAGCTTGGGCTCGGGACAGGGCTACAATGAGCAGTTCTTC. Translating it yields CASSLGSGQGYNEQFF. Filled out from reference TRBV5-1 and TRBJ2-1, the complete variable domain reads KAGVTQTPRYLIKTRGQQVTLSCSPISGHRSVSWYQQTPGQGLQFLFEYFSETQRNKGNFPGRFSGRQFSNSRSEMNVSTLELGDSALYLCASSLGSGQGYNEQFFGPGTRLTVL.

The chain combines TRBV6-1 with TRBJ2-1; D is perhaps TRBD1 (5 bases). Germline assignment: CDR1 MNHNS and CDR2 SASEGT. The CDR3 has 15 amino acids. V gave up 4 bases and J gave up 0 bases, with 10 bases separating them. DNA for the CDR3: TGTGCCAGCAGTGGGGGCCCAGGCTCCTACAATGAGCAGTTCTTC. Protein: CASSGGPGSYNEQFF.

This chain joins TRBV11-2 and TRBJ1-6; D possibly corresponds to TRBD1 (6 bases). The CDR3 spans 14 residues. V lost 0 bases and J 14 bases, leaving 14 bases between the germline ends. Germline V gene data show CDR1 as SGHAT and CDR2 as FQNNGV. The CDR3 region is CASSLDPIGGSLHF. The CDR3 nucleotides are TGTGCCAGCAGCTTAGATCCAATAGGGGGATCCCTCCACTTT.

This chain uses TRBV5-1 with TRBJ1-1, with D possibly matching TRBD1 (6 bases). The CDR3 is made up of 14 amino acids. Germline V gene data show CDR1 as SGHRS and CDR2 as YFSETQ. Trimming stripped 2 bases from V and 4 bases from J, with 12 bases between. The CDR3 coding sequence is TGCGCCAGCAGCTTTACAGGGCAGACCACTGAAGCTTTCTTT. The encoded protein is CASSFTGQTTEAFF.

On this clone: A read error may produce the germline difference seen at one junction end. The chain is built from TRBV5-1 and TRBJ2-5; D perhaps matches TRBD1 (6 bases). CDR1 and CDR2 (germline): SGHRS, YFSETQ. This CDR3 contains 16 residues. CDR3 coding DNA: TGCGCCAGCAGCCCCGGCGCTTCCAGGGGCCAAGGGACCCAGTACTTC. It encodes CASSPGASRGQGTQYF. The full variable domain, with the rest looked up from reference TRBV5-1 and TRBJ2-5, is KAGVTQTPRYLIKTRGQQVTLSCSPISGHRSVSWYQQTPGQGLQFLFEYFSETQRNKGNFPGRFSGRQFSNSRSEMNVSTLELGDSALYLCASSPGASRGQGTQYFGPGTRLLVL.

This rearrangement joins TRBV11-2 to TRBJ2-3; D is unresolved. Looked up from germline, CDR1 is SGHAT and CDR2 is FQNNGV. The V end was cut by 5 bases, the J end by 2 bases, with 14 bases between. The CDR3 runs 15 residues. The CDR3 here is CASSVVGLTTDTQYF. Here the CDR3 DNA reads TGTGCCAGCAGCGTAGTTGGGCTCACCACAGATACGCAGTATTTT. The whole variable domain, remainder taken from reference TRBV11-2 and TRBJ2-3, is EAGVAQSPRYKIIEKRQSVAFWCNPISGHATLYWYQQILGQGPKLLIQFQNNGVVDDSQLPKDRFSAERLKGVDSTLKIQPAKLEDSAVYLCASSVVGLTTDTQYFGPGTRLTVL.

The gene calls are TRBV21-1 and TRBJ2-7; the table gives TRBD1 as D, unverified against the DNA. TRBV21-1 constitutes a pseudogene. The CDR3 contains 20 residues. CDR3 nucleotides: TGTGCCAGCAGCACGCCCCGGGACAGGGGGCGTGGGGGGAATTTTTCCGAGCAGTACTTC. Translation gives CASSTPRDRGRGGNFSEQYF.

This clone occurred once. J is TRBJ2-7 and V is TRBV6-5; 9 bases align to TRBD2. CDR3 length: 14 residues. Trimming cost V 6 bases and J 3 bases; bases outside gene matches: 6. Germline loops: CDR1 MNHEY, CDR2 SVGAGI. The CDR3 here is CASRRVAGVYEQYF. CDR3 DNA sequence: TGTGCCAGCAGAAGGGTAGCGGGGGTCTACGAGCAGTACTTC.

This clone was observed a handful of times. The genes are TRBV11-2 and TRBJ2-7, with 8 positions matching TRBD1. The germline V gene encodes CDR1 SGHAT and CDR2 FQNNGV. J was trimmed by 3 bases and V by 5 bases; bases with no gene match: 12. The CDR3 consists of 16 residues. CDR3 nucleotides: TGTGCCAGCAGCCTGTATGGGACAGGAGGGGACTACGAGCAGTACTTC. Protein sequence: CASSLYGTGGDYEQYF.

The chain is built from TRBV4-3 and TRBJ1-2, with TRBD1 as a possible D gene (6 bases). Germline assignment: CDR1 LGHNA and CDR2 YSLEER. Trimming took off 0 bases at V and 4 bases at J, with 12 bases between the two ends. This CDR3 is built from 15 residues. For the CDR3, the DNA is TGCGCCAGCAGCCAAGATCATGGACAGACCTATGGCTACACCTTC. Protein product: CASSQDHGQTYGYTF.

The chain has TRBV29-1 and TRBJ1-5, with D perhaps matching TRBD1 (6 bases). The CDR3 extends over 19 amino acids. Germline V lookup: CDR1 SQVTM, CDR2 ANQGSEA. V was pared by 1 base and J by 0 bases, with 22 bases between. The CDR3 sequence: CSVEVPMVTGPHSNQPQHF. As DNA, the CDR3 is TGCAGCGTTGAAGTGCCGATGGTAACAGGGCCCCATAGCAATCAGCCCCAGCATTTT.

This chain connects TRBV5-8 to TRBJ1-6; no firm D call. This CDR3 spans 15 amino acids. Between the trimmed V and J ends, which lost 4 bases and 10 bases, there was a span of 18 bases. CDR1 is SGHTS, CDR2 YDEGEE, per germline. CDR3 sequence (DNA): TGTGCCAGCAGCAACCGGGAGCGGTTAGAGTCACCCCTCCACTTT. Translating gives CASSNRERLESPLHF.

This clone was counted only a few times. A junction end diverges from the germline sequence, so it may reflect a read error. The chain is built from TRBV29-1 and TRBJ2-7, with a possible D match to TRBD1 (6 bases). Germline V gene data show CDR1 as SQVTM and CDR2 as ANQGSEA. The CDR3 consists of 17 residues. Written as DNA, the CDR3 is TGCAGCGTCGAAGTTCCCGGCCCCAGGGGCTACTCCTACGAGCAGTACTTC. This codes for CSVEVPGPRGYSYEQYF.

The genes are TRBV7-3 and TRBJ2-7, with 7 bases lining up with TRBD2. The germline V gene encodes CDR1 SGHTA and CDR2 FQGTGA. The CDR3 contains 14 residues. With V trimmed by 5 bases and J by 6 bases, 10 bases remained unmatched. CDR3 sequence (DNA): TGTGCCAGCAGCCAGGGAGGGGATGGAAGCGAGCAGTACTTC. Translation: CASSQGGDGSEQYF.

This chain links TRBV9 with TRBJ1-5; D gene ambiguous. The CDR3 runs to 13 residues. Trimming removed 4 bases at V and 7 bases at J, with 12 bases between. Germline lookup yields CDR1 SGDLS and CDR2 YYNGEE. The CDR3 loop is CASSPEGGQPQHF. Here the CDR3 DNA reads TGTGCCAGCAGCCCTGAGGGTGGCCAGCCCCAGCATTTT. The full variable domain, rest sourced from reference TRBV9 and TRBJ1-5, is DSGVTQTPKHLITATGQRVTLRCSPRSGDLSVYWYQQSLDQGLQFLIQYYNGEERAKGNILERFSAQQFPDLHSELNLSSLELGDSALYFCASSPEGGQPQHFGDGTRLSIL.

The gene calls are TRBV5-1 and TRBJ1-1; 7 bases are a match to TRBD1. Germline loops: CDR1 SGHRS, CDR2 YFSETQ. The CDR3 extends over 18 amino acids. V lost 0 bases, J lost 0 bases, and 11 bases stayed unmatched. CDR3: CASSLDRQGEGLNTEAFF. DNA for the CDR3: TGCGCCAGCAGCTTGGACCGACAGGGTGAGGGTTTGAACACTGAAGCTTTCTTT.

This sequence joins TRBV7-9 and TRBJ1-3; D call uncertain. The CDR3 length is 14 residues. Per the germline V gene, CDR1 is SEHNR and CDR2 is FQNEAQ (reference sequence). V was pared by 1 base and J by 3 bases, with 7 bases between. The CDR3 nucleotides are TGTGCCAGCAGCTTAGGGACTGATGGAAACACCATATATTTT. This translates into CASSLGTDGNTIYF. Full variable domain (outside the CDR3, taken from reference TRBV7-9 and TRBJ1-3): DTGVSQNPRHKITKRGQNVTFRCDPISEHNRLYWYRQTLGQGPEFLTYFQNEAQLEKSRLLSDRFSAERPKGSFSTLEIQRTEQGDSAMYLCASSLGTDGNTIYFGEGSWLTVV.

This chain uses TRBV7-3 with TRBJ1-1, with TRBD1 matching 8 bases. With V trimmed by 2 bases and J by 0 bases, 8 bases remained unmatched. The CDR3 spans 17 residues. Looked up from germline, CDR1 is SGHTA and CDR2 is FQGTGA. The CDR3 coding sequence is TGTGCCAGCAGCTTACAGGGGGCCGTAAACATGAACACTGAAGCTTTCTTT. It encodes CASSLQGAVNMNTEAFF.

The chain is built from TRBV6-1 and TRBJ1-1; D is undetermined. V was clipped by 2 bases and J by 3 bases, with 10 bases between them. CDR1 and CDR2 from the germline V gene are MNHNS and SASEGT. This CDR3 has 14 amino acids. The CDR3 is CASSERGRYTEAFF. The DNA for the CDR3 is TGTGCCAGCAGTGAACGAGGAAGATACACTGAAGCTTTCTTT.

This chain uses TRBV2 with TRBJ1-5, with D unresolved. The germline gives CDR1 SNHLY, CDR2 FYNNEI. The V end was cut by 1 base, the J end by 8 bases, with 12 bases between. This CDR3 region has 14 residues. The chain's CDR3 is CASSEGPFEEPQHF. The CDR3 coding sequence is TGTGCCAGCAGTGAAGGGCCTTTCGAGGAGCCCCAGCATTTT.

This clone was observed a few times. CDR3: CASSWVRVTKNTEAFF. In DNA, the CDR3 is TGTGCCAGCAGCTGGGTCCGGGTCACCAAGAACACTGAAGCTTTCTTT. The chain links TRBV5-7 to TRBJ1-1; no clear D gene. TRBV5-7 is recorded as an ORF, its role being uncertain. This CDR3 region has 16 residues. Trimming stripped 3 bases from V and 1 base from J, with 16 bases between.

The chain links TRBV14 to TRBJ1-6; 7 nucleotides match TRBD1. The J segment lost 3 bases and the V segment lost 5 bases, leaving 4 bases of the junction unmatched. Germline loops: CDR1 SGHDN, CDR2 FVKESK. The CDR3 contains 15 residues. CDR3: CASSGQAHYNSPLHF. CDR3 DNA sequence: TGTGCCAGCAGCGGACAGGCCCACTATAATTCACCCCTCCACTTT.